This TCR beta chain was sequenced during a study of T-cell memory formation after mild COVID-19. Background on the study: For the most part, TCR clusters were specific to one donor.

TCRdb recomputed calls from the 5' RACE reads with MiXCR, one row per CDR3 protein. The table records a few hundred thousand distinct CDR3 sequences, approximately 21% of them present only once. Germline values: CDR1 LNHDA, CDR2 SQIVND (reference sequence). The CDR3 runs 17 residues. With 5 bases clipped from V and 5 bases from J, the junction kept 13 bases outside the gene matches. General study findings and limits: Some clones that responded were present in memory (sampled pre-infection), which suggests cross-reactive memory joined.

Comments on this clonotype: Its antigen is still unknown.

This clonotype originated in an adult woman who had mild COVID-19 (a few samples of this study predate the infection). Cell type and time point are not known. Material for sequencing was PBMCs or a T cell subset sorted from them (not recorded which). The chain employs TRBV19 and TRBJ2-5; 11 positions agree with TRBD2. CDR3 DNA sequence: TGTGCCAGTAGTCTTACTAGCGGGGGCTACAGTTGGGAGACCCAGTACTTC. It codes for CASSLTSGGYSWETQYF.